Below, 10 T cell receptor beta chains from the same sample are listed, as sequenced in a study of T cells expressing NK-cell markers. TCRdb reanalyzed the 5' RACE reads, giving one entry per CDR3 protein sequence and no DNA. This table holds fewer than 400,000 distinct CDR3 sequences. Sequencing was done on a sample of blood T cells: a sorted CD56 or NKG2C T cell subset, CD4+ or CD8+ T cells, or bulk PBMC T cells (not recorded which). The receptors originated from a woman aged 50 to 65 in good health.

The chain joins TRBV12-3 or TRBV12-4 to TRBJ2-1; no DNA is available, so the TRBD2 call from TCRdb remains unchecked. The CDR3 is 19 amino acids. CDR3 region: CASSKGLAGGVSSYNEQFF.

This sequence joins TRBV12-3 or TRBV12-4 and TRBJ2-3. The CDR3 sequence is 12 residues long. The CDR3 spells CASRSTPDTQYF.

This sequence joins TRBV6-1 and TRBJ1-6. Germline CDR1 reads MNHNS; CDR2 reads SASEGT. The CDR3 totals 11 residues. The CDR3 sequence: CASSHVAPLHF.

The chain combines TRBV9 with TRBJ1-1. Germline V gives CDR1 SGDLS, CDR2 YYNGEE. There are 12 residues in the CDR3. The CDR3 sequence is CASRWVNTEAFF.

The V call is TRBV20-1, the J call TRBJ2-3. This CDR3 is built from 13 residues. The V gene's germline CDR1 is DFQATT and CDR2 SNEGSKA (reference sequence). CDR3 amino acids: CSAYAADTDTQYF.

CDR3 region: CASRATTGNTGELFF. The V call is TRBV2, the J call TRBJ2-2; TCRdb names TRBD1, which stays unverified in the absence of DNA. Germline CDR1 reads SNHLY; CDR2 reads FYNNEI. The CDR3 totals 15 residues.

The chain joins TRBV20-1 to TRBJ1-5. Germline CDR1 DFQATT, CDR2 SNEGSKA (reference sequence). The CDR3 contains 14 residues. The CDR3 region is CSARAWGDRQPQHF.

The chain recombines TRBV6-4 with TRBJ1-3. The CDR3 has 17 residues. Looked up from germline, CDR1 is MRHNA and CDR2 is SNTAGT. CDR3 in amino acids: CASSDSKEQGTGNTIYF.

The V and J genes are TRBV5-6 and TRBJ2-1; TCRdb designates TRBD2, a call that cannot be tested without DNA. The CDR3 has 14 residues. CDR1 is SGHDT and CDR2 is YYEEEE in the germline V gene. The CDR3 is CASRPGLAYNEQFF.

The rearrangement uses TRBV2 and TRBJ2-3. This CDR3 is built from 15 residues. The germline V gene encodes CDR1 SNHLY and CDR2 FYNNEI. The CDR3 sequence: CASSEGGWKTDTQYF.